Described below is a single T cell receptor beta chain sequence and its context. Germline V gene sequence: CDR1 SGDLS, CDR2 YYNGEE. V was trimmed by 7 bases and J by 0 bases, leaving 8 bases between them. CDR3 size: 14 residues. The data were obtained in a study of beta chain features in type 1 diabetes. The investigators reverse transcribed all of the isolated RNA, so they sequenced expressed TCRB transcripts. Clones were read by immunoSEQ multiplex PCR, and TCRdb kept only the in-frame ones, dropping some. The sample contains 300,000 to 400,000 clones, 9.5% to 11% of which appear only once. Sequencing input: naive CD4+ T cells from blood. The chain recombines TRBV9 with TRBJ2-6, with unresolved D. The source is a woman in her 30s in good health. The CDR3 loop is CASSGSSGANVLTF. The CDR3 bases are TGTGCCAGCTCAGGCAGCTCTGGGGCCAACGTCCTGACTTTC.